This T cell receptor (beta chain) was observed in a study of STAT5B mutations in CD4+ large granular lymphocyte leukemia. Assay: immunoSEQ multiplex PCR; the TCRdb copy retains only in-frame clones and omits some. Seen here are more than 35,000 clones, almost 85% observed once, and the top ten hold less than 1.5%. This receptor was obtained from a human donor in good health. What was sequenced was CD4+ T cells from blood buffy coats.

The CDR3 DNA is TGCGCCAGCAGCCATTCCTACGACAGGGGAAGAAACACCATATATTTT. As protein: CASSHSYDRGRNTIYF. This chain joins TRBV4-1 and TRBJ1-3; the match to TRBD1 covers 8 bases. The junction had 9 bases not matched to a gene; V was cut back by 3 bases and J by 5 bases. The CDR3 length is 16 residues. CDR1 is MGHRA, CDR2 YSYEKL, per germline.